There are a few counts of the clone carrying this T cell receptor beta chain. The entry originates in a study of human T cells and chemical hapten exposure. Time point noted: patch test 2, 6 weeks after DPC sensitization. Specified treatment: therapeutic diphenylcyclopropenone sensitization with weekly scalp DPC. Via MiXCR, TCRdb re-called the RACE reads, giving one row per CDR3 protein. The sample includes around 69,000 distinct CDR3 sequences, approximately 9% seen only once; the top ten take under 3.5%. CDR3 length: 16 amino acids. Trimming removed 1 base from V and 1 base from J, with 10 bases in between. CDR1 SGHVS and CDR2 FQNEAQ come from the germline V gene.

The V and J genes are TRBV7-8 and TRBJ2-2, with a tentative D call TRBD2 (6 bases). The TCR originated in a woman aged 50 to 60 with alopecia areata. Some clones in this sample may be carry-over from other donors' samples. This specimen consisted of whole blood, obtained in connection with sensitization to the hapten diphenylcyclopropenone (DPC). The chain's CDR3 is CASSLVSGVNTGELFF. CDR3 in DNA: TGTGCCAGCAGCTTAGTTTCGGGGGTGAACACCGGGGAGCTGTTTTTT.